A single sample is the source of the 15 T cell receptor beta chains below, sequenced in a study of shared clonotypes between healthy human individuals (dated by TCRdb to about 2020). Libraries were made using the immunoSEQ multiplex PCR assay. TCRdb took over this immuneACCESS table, retaining in-frame rearrangements with V and J assigned. Such tables are incomplete; in checked studies, under half of the missing clones stem from an unresolved V gene, and the remainder is unexplained. The sample records about 2.4 million clones, over 85% of which are singletons. Approximately 0.35% of the sample is in the top ten clones. The source material was naive CD4+ T cells from PBMCs. What the cell subset or site label conveys for this sample: CD45RA+ positively selected. Receptors originate from a man between 18 and 35 years old in good health. Some clones in this sample may be carry-over from other donors' samples.

In regard to this clone: Other DNA variants within this sample encode the same CDR3. V gene TRBV19 combines with J gene TRBJ2-5; TRBD2 matches at 13 bases. Germline trimming cut 3 bases from V and 4 bases from J; bases unmatched to any gene: 5. The CDR3 is made up of 16 amino acids. Germline V gene lookup returns CDR1 LNHDA and CDR2 SQIVND (reference sequence). As DNA, the CDR3 is TGTGCCAGTAGTATTGGACTAGCGGGGGCTGGAGAGACCCAGTACTTC. Protein sequence: CASSIGLAGAGETQYF.

Only one count was recorded for this clone. The chain uses TRBV7-9 and TRBJ1-2, with D hard to call. CDR1 SEHNR and CDR2 FQNEAQ come from the germline V gene (reference sequence). Between the trimmed V and J ends, which lost 4 bases and 0 bases, there was a span of 0 bases. The CDR3 spans 11 residues. CDR3 coding DNA: TGTGCCAGCAGCTCTAACTATGGCTACACCTTC. This codes for CASSSNYGYTF.

This chain joins TRBV9 and TRBJ2-1, with 8 bases aligning to TRBD1. The CDR3 consists of 13 residues. V lost 3 bases, J lost 7 bases, and 3 bases stayed unmatched. CDR1 is SGDLS, CDR2 YYNGEE, per germline. The CDR3 nucleotides are TGTGCCAGCAGCGGGACAGGGAGGAATGAGCAGTTCTTC. Translating gives CASSGTGRNEQFF.

The V call is TRBV14, the J call TRBJ2-7; D perhaps matches TRBD1 (5 bases). Looked up from germline, CDR1 is SGHDN and CDR2 is FVKESK. With 6 bases removed from V and 2 bases from J, the gap between germline ends came to 8 bases. This CDR3 is 12 amino acids long. CDR3 DNA sequence: TGTGCCAGCAGTAGACAGACCTACGAGCAGTACTTC. Translation gives CASSRQTYEQYF. Using reference TRBV14 and TRBJ2-7 for the parts outside the CDR3, the full variable domain is EAGVTQFPSHSVIEKGQTVTLRCDPISGHDNLYWYRRVMGKEIKFLLHFVKESKQDESGMPNNRFLAERTGGTYSTLKVQPAELEDSGVYFCASSRQTYEQYFGPGTRLTVT.

J is TRBJ2-3 and V is TRBV15; 8 bases line up with TRBD2. CDR1 LNHNV and CDR2 YYDKDF come from the germline V gene (reference sequence). Trimming took 1 base from V and 7 from J; bases not matched to a gene: 7. CDR3 length: 15 residues. The CDR3 loop reads CATSRALAGTNTQYF. CDR3 nucleotide sequence: TGTGCCACCAGCAGAGCCCTAGCGGGTACGAATACGCAGTATTTT.

This clone was seen just once. The limits of the CDR3 on the DNA are not certain, so only TCRdb's listed CDR3 is given. The chain carries TRBV21-1 and TRBJ1-2. TRBV21-1 is reported as a pseudogene. The CDR3 numbers 14 amino acids, ends counted. The CDR3 region is CASSKEYGCYGYTF.

The V call is TRBV27, the J call TRBJ2-5, with D possibly TRBD2 on 6 matching bases. The closer fit of TRBJ2-7 to the DNA end suggests the J call may be wrong. Germline CDR1 is MNHEY and CDR2 is SMNVEV (reference sequence). This CDR3 comprises 14 residues. CDR3: CASRRTVGGYEQYF. The CDR3, as DNA: TGTGCCAGCAGACGTACCGTGGGGGGCTACGAGCAGTACTTC.

The rearrangement joins TRBV2 to TRBJ1-4; 11 positions agree with TRBD1. Unmatched junction bases numbered 7, after V lost 6 bases and J lost 4 bases. The germline V gene encodes CDR1 SNHLY and CDR2 FYNNEI. The CDR3 length is 16 residues. The chain's CDR3 is CASRKDRGPGNEKLFF. The CDR3, as DNA: TGTGCCAGCAGGAAGGACAGGGGGCCCGGTAATGAAAAACTGTTTTTT.

Regarding this clone: In the same sample, other DNA sequences code for this CDR3. The chain combines TRBV6-5 with TRBJ1-4; D unclear. Germline assignment: CDR1 MNHEY and CDR2 SVGAGI. The CDR3 length is 12 residues. The V and J ends lost 2 bases and 7 bases respectively, with 5 bases between them. Here the CDR3 DNA reads TGTGCCAGCAGTTACCTGGGTGAAAAACTGTTTTTT. Translating it yields CASSYLGEKLFF.

Worth noting for this clone: This sample includes further DNA sequences coding for the same CDR3. The chain is built from TRBV28 and TRBJ1-1, with D uncertain. The germline gives CDR1 MDHEN, CDR2 SYDVKM. Trimming cost V 6 bases and J 1 base, with 6 bases left between them. This CDR3 has 12 residues. CDR3 nucleotide sequence: TGTGCCAGCAGGGGTAGGAACACTGAAGCTTTCTTT. Its protein is CASRGRNTEAFF.

The chain joins TRBV5-1 to TRBJ1-3, with a weak D call TRBD1 (5 bases). This CDR3 is 16 amino acids long. CDR1 SGHRS and CDR2 YFSETQ come from the germline V gene. The V end lost 2 bases, the J end lost 0 bases, and 12 bases lay between the germline ends. The CDR3 sequence is CASSFGGRNSGNTIYF. The CDR3, as DNA: TGCGCCAGCAGCTTTGGGGGACGAAACTCTGGAAACACCATATATTTT.

The genes are TRBV19 and TRBJ2-7, with TRBD1 matching over 9 bases. Unmatched junction bases numbered 8, after V lost 4 bases and J lost 7 bases. The CDR3 sequence is 14 residues long. Germline CDR1 is LNHDA and CDR2 is SQIVND (reference sequence). CDR3 region: CASSTGTGSLEQYF. CDR3 sequence (DNA): TGTGCCAGTAGTACCGGGACAGGGTCCCTTGAGCAGTACTTC.

The J gene is TRBJ2-7, the V gene TRBV18, with 12 bases lining up with TRBD2. Germline CDR1 is KGHSH and CDR2 is LQKENI. V shed 6 bases and J 6 bases; nucleotides not matched to a gene: 18. CDR3 size: 18 residues. In nucleotides, the CDR3 is TGTGCCAGCTCCCACACCACTGGGTACGGACTAGCGGGACGCGAGCAGTACTTC. Translating gives CASSHTTGYGLAGREQYF.

Comments on this clone: One junction end does not reproduce the germline sequence, and a read error may be involved. The chain joins TRBV5-4 to TRBJ2-7, with 7 bases fitting TRBD1. Germline assignment: CDR1 SGHNT and CDR2 YYREEE (reference sequence). CDR3 length: 15 amino acids. In DNA, the CDR3 is TGTGCCAGCAGCTTGGGGGGACAGTCTTCCTACAAGCAGTACTTC. As protein: CASSLGGQSSYKQYF.

This clone was found once. The chain has TRBV27 and TRBJ2-2, with 10 bases aligning to TRBD2. V was pared by 7 bases and J by 6 bases, with 2 bases of the junction left unmatched. Germline loops: CDR1 MNHEY, CDR2 SMNVEV (reference sequence). This CDR3 contains 13 residues. The CDR3 sequence is CASKLAGAGELFF. The CDR3 DNA is TGTGCCAGCAAGCTAGCGGGGGCCGGGGAGCTGTTTTTT.